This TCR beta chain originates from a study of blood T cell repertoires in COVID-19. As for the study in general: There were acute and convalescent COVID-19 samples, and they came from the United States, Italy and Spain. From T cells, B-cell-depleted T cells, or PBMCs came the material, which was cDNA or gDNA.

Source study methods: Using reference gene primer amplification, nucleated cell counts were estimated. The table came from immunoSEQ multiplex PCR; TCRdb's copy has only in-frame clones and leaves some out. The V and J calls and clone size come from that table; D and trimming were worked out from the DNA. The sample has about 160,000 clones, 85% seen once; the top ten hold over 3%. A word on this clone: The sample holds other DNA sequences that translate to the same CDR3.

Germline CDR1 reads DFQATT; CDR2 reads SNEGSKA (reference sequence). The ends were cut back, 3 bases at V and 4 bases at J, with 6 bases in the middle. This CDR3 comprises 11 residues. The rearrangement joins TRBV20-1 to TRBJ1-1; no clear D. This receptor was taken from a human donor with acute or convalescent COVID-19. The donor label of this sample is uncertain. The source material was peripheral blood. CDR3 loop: CSASGGTEAFF. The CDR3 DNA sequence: TGCAGTGCTAGTGGCGGCACTGAAGCTTTCTTT.